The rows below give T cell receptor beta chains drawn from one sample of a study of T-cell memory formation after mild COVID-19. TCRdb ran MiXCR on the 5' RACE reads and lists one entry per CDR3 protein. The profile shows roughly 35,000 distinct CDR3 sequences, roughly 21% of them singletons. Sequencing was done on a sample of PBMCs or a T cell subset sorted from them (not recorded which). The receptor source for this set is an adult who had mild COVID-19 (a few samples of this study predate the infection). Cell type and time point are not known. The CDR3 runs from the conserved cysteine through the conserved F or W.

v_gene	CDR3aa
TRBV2	CASSEWSGANVLTF
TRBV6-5	CASSYSGPNNEQYF
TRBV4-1	CASSQTKLGSYGYTF
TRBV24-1	CATKETGNTGELFF
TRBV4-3	CASSLFGGAYEQYF
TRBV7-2	CASSFVQGAMDGYTF
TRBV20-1	CSARNLRSTDTQYF
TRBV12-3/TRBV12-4	CASSPRSSGANTGELFF
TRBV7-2	CASSLGPGDGDGYTF
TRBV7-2	CASSVTGGNTEAFF
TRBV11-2	CASSGLSRNEQFF
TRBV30	CAWSQGTSVQETQYF
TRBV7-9	CASSPRVNPYGYTF
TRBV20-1	CSPLKAGGGGSYNEQFF
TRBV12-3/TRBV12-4	CASSLALQGGGGELFF
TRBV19	CASSPGTGAWDTQYF
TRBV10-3	CAISESVSEIF
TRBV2	CASRRVPGQGPDTQYF
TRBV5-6	CASSRQGRMNTEAFF